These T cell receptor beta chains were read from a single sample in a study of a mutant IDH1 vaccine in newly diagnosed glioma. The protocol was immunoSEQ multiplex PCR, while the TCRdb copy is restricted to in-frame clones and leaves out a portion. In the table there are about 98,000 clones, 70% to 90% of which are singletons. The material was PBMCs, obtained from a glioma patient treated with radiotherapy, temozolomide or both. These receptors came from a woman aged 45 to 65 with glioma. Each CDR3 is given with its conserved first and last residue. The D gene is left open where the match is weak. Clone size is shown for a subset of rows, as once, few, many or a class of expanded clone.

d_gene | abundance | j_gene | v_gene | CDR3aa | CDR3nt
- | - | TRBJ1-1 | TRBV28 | CASSFPYVTEAFF | TGTGCCAGCAGTTTCCCTTATGTCACTGAAGCTTTCTTT
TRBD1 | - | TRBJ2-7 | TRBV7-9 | CASSLVGTGRYEQYF | TGTGCCAGCAGCTTAGTAGGGACAGGGAGGTACGAGCAGTACTTC
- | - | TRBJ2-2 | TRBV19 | CASTFGWTENTGELFF | TGTGCCAGCACATTCGGGTGGACGGAGAACACCGGGGAGCTGTTTTTT
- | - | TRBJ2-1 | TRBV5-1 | CASSSDRLGGFYNEQFF | TGCGCCAGCAGCTCCGACCGACTAGGGGGCTTCTACAATGAGCAGTTCTTC
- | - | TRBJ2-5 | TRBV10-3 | CAISESGLETQYF | TGTGCCATCAGTGAGTCGGGGTTAGAGACCCAGTACTTC
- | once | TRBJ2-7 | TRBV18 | CASSPVSTGPSYEQYF | TGTGCCAGCTCACCAGTGTCTACGGGCCCCTCCTACGAGCAGTACTTC
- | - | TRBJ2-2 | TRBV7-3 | CASSLRSERATGELFF | TGTGCCAGCAGCTTGCGGTCGGAACGTGCCACCGGGGAGCTGTTTTTT
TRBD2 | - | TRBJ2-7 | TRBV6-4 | CASSAWTSGMRNEQYF | TGTGCCAGCAGTGCCTGGACTAGCGGGATGAGGAACGAGCAGTACTTC
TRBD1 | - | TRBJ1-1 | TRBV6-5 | CASRQGYTEAFF | TGTGCCAGCCGACAGGGGTACACTGAAGCTTTCTTT
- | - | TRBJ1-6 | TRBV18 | CASSPGNNSPLHF | TGTGCCAGCTCACCGGGTAATAATTCACCCCTCCACTTT
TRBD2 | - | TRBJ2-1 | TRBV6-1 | CASSEVSGREYNEQFF | TGTGCCAGCAGTGAAGTTAGCGGGAGGGAATACAATGAGCAGTTCTTC
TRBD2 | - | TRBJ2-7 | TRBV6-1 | CASSVLAGSYEQYF | TGTGCCAGCAGTGTGTTAGCGGGATCCTACGAGCAGTACTTC
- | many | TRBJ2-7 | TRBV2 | CASRPGSSYEQYF | TGTGCCAGCAGGCCCGGGTCTTCCTACGAGCAGTACTTC
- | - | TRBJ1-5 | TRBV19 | CASSIFGSNQPQHF | TGTGCCAGTAGTATATTTGGGAGCAATCAGCCCCAGCATTTT
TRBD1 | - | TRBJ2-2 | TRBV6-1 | CATFRDRGAGELFF | TGTGCCACCTTCCGGGACAGGGGCGCCGGGGAGCTGTTTTTT
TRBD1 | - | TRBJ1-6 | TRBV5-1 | CASSLAGTGYNSPLHF | TGCGCCAGCAGCTTGGCGGGGACAGGCTATAATTCACCCCTCCACTTT
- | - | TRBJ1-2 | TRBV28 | CASSLWGQVHYYGYTF | TGTGCCAGCAGTTTATGGGGGCAGGTCCACTACTATGGCTACACCTTC
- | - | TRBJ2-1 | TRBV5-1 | CASMSWDEQFF | TGCGCCAGCATGAGTTGGGATGAGCAGTTCTTC
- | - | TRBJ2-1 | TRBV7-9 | CASSPRGSLHNEQFF | TGTGCCAGCAGCCCTCGGGGGAGTCTCCACAATGAGCAGTTCTTC
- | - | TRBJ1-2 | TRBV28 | CASRVGGNYGYTF | TGTGCCAGCAGGGTTGGGGGGAACTATGGCTACACCTTC
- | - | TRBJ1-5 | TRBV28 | CASSLRPNQPQHF | TGTGCCAGCAGTTTACGACCGAATCAGCCCCAGCATTTT
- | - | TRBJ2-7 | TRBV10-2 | CASMRWVRTQGYEQYF | TGCGCCAGCATGAGGTGGGTCAGAACCCAGGGCTACGAGCAGTACTTC
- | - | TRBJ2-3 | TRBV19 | CASSPLGEGPDTQYF | TGTGCCAGTAGTCCGCTGGGAGAGGGTCCAGATACGCAGTATTTT